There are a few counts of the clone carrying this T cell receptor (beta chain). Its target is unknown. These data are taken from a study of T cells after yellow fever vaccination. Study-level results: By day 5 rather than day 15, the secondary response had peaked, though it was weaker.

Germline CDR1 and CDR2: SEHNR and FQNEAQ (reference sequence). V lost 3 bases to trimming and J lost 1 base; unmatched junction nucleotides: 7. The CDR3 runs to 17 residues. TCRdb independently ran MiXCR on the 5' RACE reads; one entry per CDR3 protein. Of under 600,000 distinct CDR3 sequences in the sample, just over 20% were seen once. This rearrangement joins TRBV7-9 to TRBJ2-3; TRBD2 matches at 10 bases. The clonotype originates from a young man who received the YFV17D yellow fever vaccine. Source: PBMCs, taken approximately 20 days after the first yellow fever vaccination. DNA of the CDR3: TGTGCCAGCAGCTTCCTAGCGGGGGACCTTCGCACAGATACGCAGTATTTT. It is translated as CASSFLAGDLRTDTQYF. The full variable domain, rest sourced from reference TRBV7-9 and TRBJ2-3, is DTGVSQNPRHKITKRGQNVTFRCDPISEHNRLYWYRQTLGQGPEFLTYFQNEAQLEKSRLLSDRFSAERPKGSFSTLEIQRTEQGDSAMYLCASSFLAGDLRTDTQYFGPGTRLTVL.